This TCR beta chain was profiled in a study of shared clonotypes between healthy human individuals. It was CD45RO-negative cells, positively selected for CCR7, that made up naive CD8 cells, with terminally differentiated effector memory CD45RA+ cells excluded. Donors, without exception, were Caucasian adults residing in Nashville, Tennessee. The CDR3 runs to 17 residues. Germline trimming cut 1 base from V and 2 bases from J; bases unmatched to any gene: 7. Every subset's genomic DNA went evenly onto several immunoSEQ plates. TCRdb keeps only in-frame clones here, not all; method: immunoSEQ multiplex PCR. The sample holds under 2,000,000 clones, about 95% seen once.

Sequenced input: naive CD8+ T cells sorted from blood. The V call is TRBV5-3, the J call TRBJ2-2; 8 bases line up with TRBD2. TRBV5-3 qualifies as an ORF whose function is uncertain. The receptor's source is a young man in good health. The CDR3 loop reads CARSLIPSGGNTGELFF. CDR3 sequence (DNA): TGTGCCAGAAGCTTGATTCCCAGCGGGGGCAACACCGGGGAGCTGTTTTTT.